One and the same sample provided the 27 T cell receptor beta chains below, sequenced in a study of T-cell memory formation after mild COVID-19. TCRdb called the 5' RACE reads again in MiXCR, with one record for every CDR3 protein. The data show 120,000 or so distinct CDR3 sequences, roughly 15% seen once. Specimen: PBMCs or a T cell subset sorted from them (not recorded which). The receptor set was obtained from an adult woman who had mild COVID-19 (a few samples of this study predate the infection). Cell type and time point are not known.

The V and J genes are TRBV7-9 and TRBJ1-4; 8 nucleotides line up with TRBD1. The junction had 3 bases not matched to a gene; V was cut back by 0 bases and J by 3 bases. CDR3 length equals 16 residues. The germline gives CDR1 SEHNR, CDR2 FQNEAQ (reference sequence). Written as DNA, the CDR3 is TGTGCCAGCAGCTTAGCGCGGACAGGGCCTAATGAAAAACTGTTTTTT. Its protein is CASSLARTGPNEKLFF.

The chain couples TRBV7-9 to TRBJ2-7, with D possibly TRBD1 on 6 matching bases. CDR1 SEHNR and CDR2 FQNEAQ come from the germline V gene (reference sequence). CDR3 length equals 16 residues. V was clipped by 5 bases and J by 2 bases, with 19 bases between them. The CDR3 DNA is TGTGCCAGCAGCCCACTAGGACAGCGTGAAACCTACGAGCAGTACTTC. Residues: CASSPLGQRETYEQYF.

This clonotype has only a few counts. The chain carries TRBV24-1 and TRBJ2-5; D remains unclear. Trimming shortened V by 3 bases and J by 1 base, and 11 bases separated the two germline ends. The CDR3 runs 15 residues. CDR1 and CDR2 (germline): KGHDR, SFDVKD. In nucleotides, the CDR3 is TGTGCCACCAGTGATAGGCGGACGATCCAAGAGACCCAGTACTTC. This translates into CATSDRRTIQETQYF.

This clonotype was recorded many times. Relative to the germline gene, one junction end is altered; a read error may explain this. This sequence joins TRBV5-1 and TRBJ2-7, with 9 bases lining up with TRBD1. The CDR3 is 14 amino acids. In germline, CDR1 is SGHRS, CDR2 YFSETQ. CDR3 sequence (DNA): TGTGCCAGCAGCTTGGGACAGGGCTCCTACGAGCAGTACTTC. This encodes CASSLGQGSYEQYF.

This chain links TRBV5-1 with TRBJ2-7; D remains unclear. This CDR3 has 14 residues. The germline gives CDR1 SGHRS, CDR2 YFSETQ. Trimming removed 3 bases from V and 1 base from J, with 11 bases in between. As DNA, the CDR3 is TGCGCCAGCAGCTCTGCTTCAGGTTCCTACGAGCAGTACTTC. Its protein product is CASSSASGSYEQYF.

There are a few counts of this clonotype. This chain uses TRBV19 with TRBJ1-5, with 9 bases matching TRBD1. J lost 4 bases, V lost 5 bases, and 9 bases had no gene match. Germline V gene data show CDR1 as LNHDA and CDR2 as SQIVND (reference sequence). The CDR3 loop spans 16 amino acids. The CDR3: CASSLPSGTGNQPQHF. CDR3 nucleotide sequence: TGTGCCAGTAGTCTCCCGTCCGGGACAGGGAATCAGCCCCAGCATTTT. Looking up the rest from reference TRBV19 and TRBJ1-5 gives the full variable domain: DGGITQSPKYLFRKEGQNVTLSCEQNLNHDAMYWYRQDPGQGLRLIYYSQIVNDFQKGDIAEGYSVSREKKESFPLTVTSAQKNPTAFYLCASSLPSGTGNQPQHFGDGTRLSIL.

The gene calls are TRBV5-1 and TRBJ1-4; D is ambiguous. Trimming removed 4 bases at V and 3 bases at J, with 10 bases between. Germline assignment: CDR1 SGHRS and CDR2 YFSETQ. This CDR3 comprises 14 residues. CDR3 loop: CASSPRVPNEKLFF. The CDR3 nucleotides read TGCGCCAGCAGCCCGAGGGTGCCTAATGAAAAACTGTTTTTT.

This clonotype was seen at least ten times. The chain combines TRBV5-1 with TRBJ2-3; D is uncertain. The germline V gene encodes CDR1 SGHRS and CDR2 YFSETQ. V shed 0 bases and J shed 2 bases, with 7 bases lying between them. This CDR3 contains 14 residues. CDR3 residues: CASSLEQLTDTQYF. The DNA of the CDR3 is TGCGCCAGCAGCTTGGAACAGCTCACAGATACGCAGTATTTT.

This clonotype was seen more than once but under ten times. The chain combines TRBV14 with TRBJ2-5, with D unclear. CDR1 SGHDN and CDR2 FVKESK come from the germline V gene. V lost 4 bases and J 3 bases, leaving 9 bases between the germline ends. CDR3 length: 13 amino acids. The chain's CDR3 is CASSRQFKETQYF. The CDR3 DNA is TGTGCCAGCAGCCGTCAGTTTAAAGAGACCCAGTACTTC.

The CDR3 region is CASSVGVNTGELFF. The CDR3 DNA reads TGTGCCAGCAGTGTGGGTGTGAACACCGGGGAGCTGTTTTTT. The chain has TRBV2 and TRBJ2-2; D remains unclear. CDR3 length equals 14 residues. Germline values: CDR1 SNHLY, CDR2 FYNNEI. Trimming removed 4 bases from V and 1 base from J, with 7 bases in between.

This chain links TRBV5-1 with TRBJ2-2; no clear D. In germline, CDR1 is SGHRS, CDR2 YFSETQ. V was clipped by 5 bases and J by 0 bases, with 8 bases between them. The CDR3 consists of 14 residues. Here the CDR3 DNA reads TGCGCCAGCAGTTTGAGAGCGAACACCGGGGAGCTGTTTTTT. Its protein product is CASSLRANTGELFF.

This clonotype has a handful of counts. The V and J genes are TRBV30 and TRBJ1-5, with a possible D match to TRBD1 (5 bases). Trimming stripped 3 bases from V and 7 bases from J, with 13 bases between. The germline V gene encodes CDR1 GTSNPN and CDR2 SVGIG (reference sequence). There are 13 residues in the CDR3. For the CDR3, the DNA is TGTGCCTGGAGGGCCGATGGGGGGCAGCCCCAGCATTTT. This translates into CAWRADGGQPQHF.

This clonotype showed up just a few times. Written as DNA, the CDR3 is TGTGCCAGCAGCCCCCGTGGCGCGATTGAGACCCAGTACTTC. As protein: CASSPRGAIETQYF. V usage is TRBV11-3 and J usage is TRBJ2-5; D is unclear. CDR3 length equals 14 residues. Germline V lookup: CDR1 SGHNT, CDR2 YENEEA. Trimming pared 5 bases from V and 5 bases from J, leaving 15 bases between.

J is TRBJ2-7 and V is TRBV7-9, with a possible D match to TRBD1 (5 bases). This CDR3 is built from 15 residues. CDR1 is SEHNR, CDR2 FQNEAQ, per germline (reference sequence). Trimming removed 7 bases from V and 2 bases from J, with 18 bases in between. The CDR3 sequence: CASTYSGRATYEQYF. The CDR3 region has the DNA TGTGCCAGCACCTACTCCGGCAGGGCTACCTACGAGCAGTACTTC.

This clonotype appeared a few times. V usage is TRBV20-1 and J usage is TRBJ2-7, with a tentative D call TRBD1 (6 bases). The V and J ends lost 7 bases and 0 bases respectively, with 19 bases between them. Germline CDR1 DFQATT, CDR2 SNEGSKA (reference sequence). The CDR3 covers 15 residues. The CDR3 nucleotides are TGCAGTGTCAGAACAGGGTCCCTGAGCTCCTACGAGCAGTACTTC. Protein sequence: CSVRTGSLSSYEQYF.

The chain combines TRBV3-1 with TRBJ1-2; D not certain. Germline V gives CDR1 LGHDT, CDR2 YNNKEL (reference sequence). Trimming shortened V by 0 bases and J by 8 bases, and 10 bases separated the two germline ends. The CDR3 is 13 amino acids. The CDR3 protein is CASSQERLGGYTF. The CDR3 DNA is TGTGCCAGCAGCCAAGAACGGCTGGGGGGCTACACCTTC. The complete variable domain, with remaining parts taken from reference TRBV3-1 and TRBJ1-2, reads DTAVSQTPKYLVTQMGNDKSIKCEQNLGHDTMYWYKQDSKKFLKIMFSYNNKELIINETVPNRFSPKSPDKAHLNLHINSLELGDSAVYFCASSQERLGGYTFGSGTRLTVV.

The chain employs TRBV6-5 and TRBJ1-1; D is unresolved. Trimming stripped 5 bases from V and 1 base from J, with 11 bases between. CDR1 MNHEY and CDR2 SVGAGI come from the germline V gene. This CDR3 contains 14 residues. For the CDR3, the DNA is TGTGCCAGCAGTACACCGGGCCCGAACACTGAAGCTTTCTTT. The encoded protein is CASSTPGPNTEAFF.

V gene TRBV24-1 combines with J gene TRBJ2-5; D not certain. The germline gives CDR1 KGHDR, CDR2 SFDVKD. Between the trimmed V and J ends, which lost 7 bases and 3 bases, there was a span of 11 bases. The CDR3 covers 13 residues. Here the CDR3 reads CATRADAEETQYF. The CDR3 nucleotides read TGTGCCACCAGGGCGGACGCGGAAGAGACCCAGTACTTC.

This clonotype was detected a few times. The chain is built from TRBV29-1 and TRBJ2-7; 7 nucleotides line up with TRBD2. CDR1 SQVTM and CDR2 ANQGSEA come from the germline V gene. The CDR3 is 12 amino acids. V lost 8 bases, J lost 3 bases, and 7 bases stayed unmatched. The chain's CDR3 is CSHLGGSYEQYF. In DNA, the CDR3 is TGCAGCCATCTTGGCGGGAGCTACGAGCAGTACTTC.

V and J are TRBV29-1 and TRBJ2-7, with a weak D call TRBD2 (7 bases). Per germline, CDR1 SQVTM and CDR2 ANQGSEA. The CDR3 consists of 17 residues. V lost 5 bases, J lost 6 bases, and 29 bases lay in between. The CDR3 here is CSVPKGGLLHKWGEQYF. The CDR3 nucleotides are TGCAGCGTTCCTAAGGGGGGGCTCCTACACAAATGGGGCGAGCAGTACTTC.

The genes are TRBV5-1 and TRBJ2-1, with D maybe TRBD2 (6 bases). Germline lookup yields CDR1 SGHRS and CDR2 YFSETQ. The V and J ends lost 3 bases and 5 bases respectively, with 18 bases between them. CDR3 length: 16 amino acids. The CDR3 reads CASSSWDGGTDNEQFF. The CDR3 DNA reads TGCGCCAGCAGCTCGTGGGACGGAGGGACTGACAATGAGCAGTTCTTC.

This clonotype was seen a few times. The rearrangement uses TRBV11-3 and TRBJ2-7, with 11 nucleotides matching TRBD2. The CDR3 is 18 residues long. The germline CDR1 and CDR2 sequences are SGHNT and YENEEA. Trimming removed 1 base from V and 3 bases from J; junction bases left unmatched: 11. DNA for the CDR3: TGTGCCAGCAGCTTAGTAGGGGGGCTAGCGGGAGGCGGCTACGAGCAGTACTTC. It encodes CASSLVGGLAGGGYEQYF.

This sequence joins TRBV5-1 and TRBJ2-3; unclear D gene. Germline V gives CDR1 SGHRS, CDR2 YFSETQ. Trimming removed 0 bases at V and 4 bases at J, with 12 bases between. The CDR3 spans 15 residues. CDR3 DNA sequence: TGCGCCAGCAGCTTGGGACATTACGGCCCAGATACGCAGTATTTT. Its protein product is CASSLGHYGPDTQYF. The variable domain in full, with the rest retrieved from reference TRBV5-1 and TRBJ2-3, is KAGVTQTPRYLIKTRGQQVTLSCSPISGHRSVSWYQQTPGQGLQFLFEYFSETQRNKGNFPGRFSGRQFSNSRSEMNVSTLELGDSALYLCASSLGHYGPDTQYFGPGTRLTVL.

This clonotype was found a few times. The chain carries TRBV4-1 and TRBJ2-1; 14 bases are a match to TRBD2. The germline V gene encodes CDR1 MGHRA and CDR2 YSYEKL. V shed 5 bases, J shed 0 bases, and the junction held 12 bases outside the gene matches. This CDR3 has 20 residues. The CDR3 spells CASSDWSGTSGGLSYNEQFF. The CDR3 nucleotides read TGCGCCAGCAGCGACTGGTCCGGGACTAGCGGGGGCCTCTCCTACAATGAGCAGTTCTTC.

In this sample, this clonotype turned up a few times. This chain links TRBV5-1 with TRBJ2-2; possibly TRBD1 or TRBD2 for D (6 bases each). CDR1 is SGHRS and CDR2 is YFSETQ in the germline V gene. The CDR3 is 16 residues long. Trimming cost V 4 bases and J 5 bases, with 18 bases left between them. CDR3 sequence reads: CASSPAGGVETGELFF. The DNA for the CDR3 is TGCGCCAGCAGCCCCGCCGGGGGCGTAGAGACCGGGGAGCTGTTTTTT.

The J gene is TRBJ2-3, the V gene TRBV24-1; 10 nucleotides agree with TRBD2. Per germline, CDR1 KGHDR and CDR2 SFDVKD. CDR3 length equals 17 residues. The V gene end was trimmed by 0 bases and the J gene end by 2 bases; junction bases not matched to a gene: 4. Here the CDR3 reads CATSDLRTSGDTDTQYF. Here the CDR3 DNA reads TGTGCCACCAGTGATTTGAGGACTAGCGGAGACACAGATACGCAGTATTTT.

Here the CDR3 reads CAIVGLAGELETQYF. In nucleotides, the CDR3 is TGTGCCATTGTAGGACTAGCGGGAGAGCTAGAGACCCAGTACTTC. The chain combines TRBV7-6 with TRBJ2-5; TRBD2 matches 13 bases. The trim removed 10 bases at V and 4 bases at J, leaving 9 bases unmatched. Germline V gene sequence: CDR1 SGHVS, CDR2 FNYEAQ. The CDR3 contains 15 residues.